The clone carrying this T cell receptor beta chain was recorded only once. Its cognate antigen is unknown. Sequential positive selection took CD4 T cells first, then CD8 T cells. Both TRBC1 and TRBC2 were covered by a beta constant-region primer of two equimolar oligonucleotides. The ligated cDNA underwent four PCR rounds using SP2 and nested alpha and beta constant-region primers. TCRdb re-called the UMI-ligation and nested PCR reads with MiXCR, one entry per CDR3 protein. The sample lists some 80,000 distinct CDR3 sequences, approximately 9.2% seen once, with 1.2% in the top ten. This entry belongs to a study of naive and memory T cell subsets. This CDR3 is built from 17 residues. CDR1 is PRHDT and CDR2 is FYEKMQ in the germline V gene (reference sequence). V was cut by 5 bases and J by 5 bases, with 21 bases left in between. Study-level findings and limits: In naive cells, over 95% of TCR sequences were seen only once. TCR counts from RNA may reflect activation-linked expression changes. A few larger clonotypes appeared in naive repertoires, especially CD8, possibly memory cells re-expressing CD45RA.

V and J are TRBV13 and TRBJ2-2; D may be TRBD2 (6 bases). The specimen was naive CD8+ T cells from blood. The receptor was derived from a human donor in good health. CDR3 nucleotide sequence: TGTGCCAGCAGCGCCCCGGACTATCTGGAGAATACCGGGGAGCTGTTTTTT. It yields the protein CASSAPDYLENTGELFF.